This T cell receptor (beta chain) was recorded in a study of T-cell memory formation after mild COVID-19. CDR3 length: 13 residues. The germline CDR1 and CDR2 sequences are SGHRS and YFSETQ. V was clipped by 0 bases and J by 6 bases, with 10 bases between them. TCRdb used MiXCR to reprocess the 5' RACE reads, holding one entry per CDR3 protein. This repertoire shows about 110,000 distinct CDR3 sequences, around 17% found once; its top ten account for about 6%. J is TRBJ2-7 and V is TRBV5-1; D is unresolved. Material for sequencing was PBMCs or a T cell subset sorted from them (not recorded which). The sequence was obtained from a man aged 18 to 29 who had mild COVID-19 (a few samples of this study predate the infection). Cell type and time point are not known. The CDR3 spells CASSLEGTAEQYF. The DNA for the CDR3 is TGCGCCAGCAGCTTGGAAGGAACAGCCGAGCAGTACTTC.